Shown below are 8 T cell receptor beta chains from a single sample sequenced in a study of T cell clusters in autoimmune cytopenias. TRB rearrangements were amplified by touch-down multiplex PCR with mixed TRB-A/B primers. TCRdb reworked the multiplex PCR reads into one entry per CDR3 protein, no DNA. The record lists some 6,900 distinct CDR3 sequences, of which the ten most abundant hold approximately 60%. TRB was amplified from about 250 ng of peripheral blood genomic DNA per sample. The same data also contributed to another study, on T cell repertoires in aging, cancer and after chemotherapy.

Sequenced material: peripheral blood. The receptor set was obtained from a human donor in good health.

The V and J genes are TRBV5-6 and TRBJ2-7; TCRdb lists TRBD1, though no DNA is available to test this call. Germline-derived CDR1 and CDR2 are SGHDT and YYEEEE. The CDR3 length is 15 residues. The CDR3 region is CASSRTGGEHSEQYF.

This chain uses TRBV30 with TRBJ2-5; checking the TCRdb D call of TRBD2 is not possible without DNA. Germline CDR1 GTSNPN, CDR2 SVGIG (reference sequence). The CDR3 spans 15 residues. The CDR3 is CAWSGTRRYQETQYF.

The J gene is TRBJ2-3, the V gene TRBV19; TCRdb indicates TRBD2, and absent DNA this call remains unverified. Germline loops: CDR1 LNHDA, CDR2 SQIVND (reference sequence). This CDR3 contains 16 residues. CDR3 residues: CASSIPLAGPTDTQYF.

The chain recombines TRBV6-6 with TRBJ2-7; the D gene TCRdb calls, TRBD1, cannot be checked with no DNA. This CDR3 spans 13 amino acids. Germline V CDR1 and CDR2: MNHNY, SVGAGI (reference sequence). CDR3 loop: CAAGGLNSYEQYF.

The gene calls are TRBV19 and TRBJ2-1. Germline lookup yields CDR1 LNHDA and CDR2 SQIVND (reference sequence). This CDR3 has 12 residues. CDR3 region: CASSPNSNEQFF.

This chain connects TRBV19 to TRBJ1-2; TCRdb reports TRBD1, a call that lacks DNA to check it against. Germline lookup yields CDR1 LNHDA and CDR2 SQIVND (reference sequence). CDR3 length: 14 residues. The CDR3 here is CASRNVGGNYGYTF. The full variable domain, with the rest looked up from reference TRBV19 and TRBJ1-2, is DGGITQSPKYLFRKEGQNVTLSCEQNLNHDAMYWYRQDPGQGLRLIYYSQIVNDFQKGDIAEGYSVSREKKESFPLTVTSAQKNPTAFYLCASRNVGGNYGYTFGSGTRLTVV.

This chain links TRBV12-3 or TRBV12-4 with TRBJ2-6; TCRdb proposes TRBD1, but this gene call is untestable without DNA. CDR3 length: 17 residues. The CDR3 sequence is CASRYRDRPLGANVLTF.

This clonotype is deemed medium-sized by its frequency. This rearrangement joins TRBV11-1 to TRBJ2-5; the TCRdb D gene call, TRBD2, has no DNA to confirm it. Per the germline V gene, CDR1 is SGHAT and CDR2 is FQDESV (reference sequence). The CDR3 has 19 amino acids. This CDR3 reads CASSLRVIPGRARIETQYF.